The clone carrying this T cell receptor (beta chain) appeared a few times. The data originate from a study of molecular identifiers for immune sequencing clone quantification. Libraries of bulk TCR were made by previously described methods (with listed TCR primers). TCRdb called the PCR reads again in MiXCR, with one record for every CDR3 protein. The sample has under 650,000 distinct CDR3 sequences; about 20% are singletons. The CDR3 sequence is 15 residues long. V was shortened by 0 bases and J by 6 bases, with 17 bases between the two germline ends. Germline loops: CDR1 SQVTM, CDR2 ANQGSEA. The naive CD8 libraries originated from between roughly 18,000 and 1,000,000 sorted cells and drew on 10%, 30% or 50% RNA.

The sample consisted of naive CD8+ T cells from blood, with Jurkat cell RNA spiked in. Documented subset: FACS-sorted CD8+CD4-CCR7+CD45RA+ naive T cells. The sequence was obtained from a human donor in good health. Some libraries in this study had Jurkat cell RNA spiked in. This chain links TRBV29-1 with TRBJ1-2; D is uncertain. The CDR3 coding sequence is TGCAGCGTTGAAGATTCAAGGGCTCCGGTGGATGGCTACACCTTC. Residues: CSVEDSRAPVDGYTF.